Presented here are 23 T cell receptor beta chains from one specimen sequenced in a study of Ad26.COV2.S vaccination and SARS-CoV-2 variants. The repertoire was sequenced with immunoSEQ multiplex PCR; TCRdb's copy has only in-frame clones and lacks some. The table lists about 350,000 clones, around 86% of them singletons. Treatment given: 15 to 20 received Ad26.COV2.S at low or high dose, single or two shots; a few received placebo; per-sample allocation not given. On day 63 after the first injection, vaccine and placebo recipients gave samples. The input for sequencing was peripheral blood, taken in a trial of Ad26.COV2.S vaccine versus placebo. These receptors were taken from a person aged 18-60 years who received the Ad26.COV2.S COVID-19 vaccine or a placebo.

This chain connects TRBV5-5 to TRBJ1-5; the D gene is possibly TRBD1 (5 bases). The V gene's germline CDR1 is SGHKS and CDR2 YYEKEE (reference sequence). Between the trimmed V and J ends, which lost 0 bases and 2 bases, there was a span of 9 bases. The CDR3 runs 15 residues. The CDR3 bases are TGTGCCAGCAGCTTGGCCGGGGGGGGCAATCAGCCCCAGCATTTT. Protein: CASSLAGGGNQPQHF.

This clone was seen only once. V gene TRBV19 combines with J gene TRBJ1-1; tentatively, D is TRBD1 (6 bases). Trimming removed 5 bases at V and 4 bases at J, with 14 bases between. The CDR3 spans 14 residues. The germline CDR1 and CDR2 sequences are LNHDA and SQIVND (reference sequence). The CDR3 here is CASSLQGRSTEAFF. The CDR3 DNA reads TGTGCCAGTAGTCTACAGGGAAGGAGCACTGAAGCTTTCTTT.

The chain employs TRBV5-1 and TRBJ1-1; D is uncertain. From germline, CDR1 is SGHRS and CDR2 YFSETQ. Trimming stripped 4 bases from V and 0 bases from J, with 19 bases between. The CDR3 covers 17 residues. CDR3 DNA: TGCGCCAGCAGCCATTCCGGGGTTGACGGGATGAACACTGAAGCTTTCTTT. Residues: CASSHSGVDGMNTEAFF.

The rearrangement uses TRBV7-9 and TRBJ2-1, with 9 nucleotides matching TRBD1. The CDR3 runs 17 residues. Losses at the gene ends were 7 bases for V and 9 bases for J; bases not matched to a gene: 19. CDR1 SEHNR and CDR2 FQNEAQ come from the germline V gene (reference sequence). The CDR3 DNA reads TGTGCCAGCACCCTAGGGGGTTCGGGGACAGGGACGGGTGAGCAGTTCTTC. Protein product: CASTLGGSGTGTGEQFF.

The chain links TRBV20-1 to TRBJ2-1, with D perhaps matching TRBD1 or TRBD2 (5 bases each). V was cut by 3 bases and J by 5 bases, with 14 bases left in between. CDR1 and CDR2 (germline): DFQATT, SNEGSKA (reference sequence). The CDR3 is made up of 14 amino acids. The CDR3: CSASGGQVNNEQFF. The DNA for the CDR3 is TGCAGTGCTAGTGGGGGTCAGGTAAACAATGAGCAGTTCTTC.

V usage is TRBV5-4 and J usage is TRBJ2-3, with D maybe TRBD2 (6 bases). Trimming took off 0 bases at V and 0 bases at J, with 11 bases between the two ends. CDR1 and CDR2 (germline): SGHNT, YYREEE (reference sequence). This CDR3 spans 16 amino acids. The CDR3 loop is CASSLAWAGSTDTQYF. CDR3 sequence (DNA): TGTGCCAGCAGCTTGGCATGGGCGGGAAGCACAGATACGCAGTATTTT.

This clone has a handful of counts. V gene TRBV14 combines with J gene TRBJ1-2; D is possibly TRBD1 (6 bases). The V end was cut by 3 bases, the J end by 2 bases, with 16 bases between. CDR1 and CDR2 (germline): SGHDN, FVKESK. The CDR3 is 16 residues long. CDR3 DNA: TGTGCCAGCAGCCATAACAGGTTAAGGGGGAACTATGGCTACACCTTC. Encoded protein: CASSHNRLRGNYGYTF.

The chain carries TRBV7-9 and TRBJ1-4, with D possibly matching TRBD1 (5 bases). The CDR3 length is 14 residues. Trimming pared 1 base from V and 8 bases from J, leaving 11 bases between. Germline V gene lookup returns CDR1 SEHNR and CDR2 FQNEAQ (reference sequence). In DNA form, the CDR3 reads TGTGCCAGCAGCTTAGTTGGACACAAAGAAAAACTGTTTTTT. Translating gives CASSLVGHKEKLFF.

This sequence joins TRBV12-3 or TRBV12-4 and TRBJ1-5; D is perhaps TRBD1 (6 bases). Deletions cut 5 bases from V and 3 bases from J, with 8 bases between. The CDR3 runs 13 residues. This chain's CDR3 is CASSPGDNQPQHF. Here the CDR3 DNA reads TGTGCCAGCAGTCCAGGGGACAATCAGCCCCAGCATTTT.

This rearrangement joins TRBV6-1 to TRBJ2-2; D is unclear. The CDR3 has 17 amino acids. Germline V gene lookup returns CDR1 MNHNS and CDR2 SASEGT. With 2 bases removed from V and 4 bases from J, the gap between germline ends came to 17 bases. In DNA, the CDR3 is TGTGCCAGCAGTGAATTGAACAGCCCAGAACTCACCGGGGAGCTGTTTTTT. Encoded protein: CASSELNSPELTGELFF.

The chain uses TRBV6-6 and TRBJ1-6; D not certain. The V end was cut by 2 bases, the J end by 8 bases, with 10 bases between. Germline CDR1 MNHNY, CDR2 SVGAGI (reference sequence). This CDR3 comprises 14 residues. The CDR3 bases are TGTGCCAGCAGTTACAACTCGGGCGATTCACCCCTCCACTTT. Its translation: CASSYNSGDSPLHF.

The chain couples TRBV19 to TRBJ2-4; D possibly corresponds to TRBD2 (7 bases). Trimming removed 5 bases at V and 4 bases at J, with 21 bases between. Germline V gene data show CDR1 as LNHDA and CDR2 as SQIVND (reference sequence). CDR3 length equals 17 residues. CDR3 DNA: TGTGCCAGTAGTTCGATTGGGGGGGCAGAGGGAAAAAACATTCAGTACTTC. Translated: CASSSIGGAEGKNIQYF.

The CDR3 here is CASSAPTTGNTIYF. The CDR3 DNA sequence: TGTGCCAGCAGTGCCCCGACAACTGGAAACACCATATATTTT. The chain uses TRBV2 and TRBJ1-3, with unresolved D. CDR1 is SNHLY and CDR2 is FYNNEI in the germline V gene. The ends were cut back, 4 bases at V and 2 bases at J, with 9 bases in the middle. The CDR3 covers 14 residues.

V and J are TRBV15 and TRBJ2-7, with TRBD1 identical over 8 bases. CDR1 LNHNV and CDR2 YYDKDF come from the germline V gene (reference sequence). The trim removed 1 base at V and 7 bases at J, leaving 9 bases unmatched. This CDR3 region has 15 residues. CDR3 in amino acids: CATSRVDRGSGEQYF. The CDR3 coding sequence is TGTGCCACCAGCAGAGTCGACAGGGGATCGGGAGAGCAGTACTTC.

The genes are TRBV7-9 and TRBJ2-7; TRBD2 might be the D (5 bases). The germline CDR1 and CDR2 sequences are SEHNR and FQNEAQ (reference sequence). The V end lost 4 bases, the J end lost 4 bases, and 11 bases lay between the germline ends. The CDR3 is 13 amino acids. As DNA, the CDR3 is TGTGCCAGCAGCTCCCCGGACTCTTACGAGCAGTACTTC. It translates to CASSSPDSYEQYF.

The CDR3 reads CASSGVGDSGNTIYF. CDR3 nucleotides: TGTGCCAGCAGTGGTGTCGGAGACTCTGGAAACACCATATATTTT. The chain couples TRBV6-6 to TRBJ1-3; D unresolved. Germline V gene sequence: CDR1 MNHNY, CDR2 SVGAGI (reference sequence). The CDR3 consists of 15 residues. Trimming stripped 5 bases from V and 0 bases from J, with 11 bases between.

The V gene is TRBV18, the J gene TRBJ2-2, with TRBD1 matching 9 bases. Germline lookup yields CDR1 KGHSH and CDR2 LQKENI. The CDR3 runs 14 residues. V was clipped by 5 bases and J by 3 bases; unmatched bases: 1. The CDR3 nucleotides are TGTGCCAGCTCAGACAGGGGGGACACCGGGGAGCTGTTTTTT. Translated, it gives CASSDRGDTGELFF.

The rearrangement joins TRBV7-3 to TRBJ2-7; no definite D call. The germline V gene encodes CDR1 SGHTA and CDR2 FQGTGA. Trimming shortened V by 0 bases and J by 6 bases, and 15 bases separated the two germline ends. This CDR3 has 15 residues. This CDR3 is CASSLTGSPGSEQYF. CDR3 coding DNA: TGTGCCAGCAGCTTAACGGGGTCTCCCGGGTCCGAGCAGTACTTC.

In DNA, the CDR3 is TGTGCCAGCAGCTTGAAGTTAGCGGGGTACTCCTACGAGCAGTACTTC. The encoded protein is CASSLKLAGYSYEQYF. V is TRBV5-5 and J is TRBJ2-7, with 8 bases lining up with TRBD2. Germline assignment: CDR1 SGHKS and CDR2 YYEKEE (reference sequence). V was pared by 1 base and J by 0 bases, with 6 bases of the junction left unmatched. The CDR3 extends over 16 amino acids.

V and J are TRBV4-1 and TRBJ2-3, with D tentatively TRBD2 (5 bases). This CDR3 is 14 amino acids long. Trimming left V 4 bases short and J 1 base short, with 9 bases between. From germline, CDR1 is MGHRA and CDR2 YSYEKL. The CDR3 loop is CASSRGAGTDTQYF. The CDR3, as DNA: TGCGCCAGCAGCCGGGGAGCCGGCACAGATACGCAGTATTTT.

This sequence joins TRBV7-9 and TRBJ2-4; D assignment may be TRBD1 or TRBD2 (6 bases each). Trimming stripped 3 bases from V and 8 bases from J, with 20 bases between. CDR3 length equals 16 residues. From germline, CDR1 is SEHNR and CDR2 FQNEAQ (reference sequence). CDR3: CASSFSGDVGGYIQYF. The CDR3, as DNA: TGTGCCAGCAGCTTCTCAGGGGACGTTGGAGGGTACATTCAGTACTTC.

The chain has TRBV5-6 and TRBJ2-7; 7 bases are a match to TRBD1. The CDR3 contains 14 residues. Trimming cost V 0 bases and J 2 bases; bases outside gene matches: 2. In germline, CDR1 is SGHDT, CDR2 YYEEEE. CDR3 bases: TGTGCCAGCAGCTTGGAACAGGGGCCCTACGAGCAGTACTTC. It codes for CASSLEQGPYEQYF. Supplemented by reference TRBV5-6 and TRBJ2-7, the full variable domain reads DAGVTQSPTHLIKTRGQQVTLRCSPKSGHDTVSWYQQALGQGPQFIFQYYEEEERQRGNFPDRFSGHQFPNYSSELNVNALLLGDSALYLCASSLEQGPYEQYFGPGTRLTVT.

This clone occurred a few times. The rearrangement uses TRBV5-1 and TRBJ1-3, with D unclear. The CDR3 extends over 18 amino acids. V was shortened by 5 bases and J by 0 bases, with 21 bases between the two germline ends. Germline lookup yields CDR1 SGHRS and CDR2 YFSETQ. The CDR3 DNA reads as TGCGCCAGCAGACTGGACTTGGAGTCCTATAGCTCTGGAAACACCATATATTTT. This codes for CASRLDLESYSSGNTIYF.